The text below deals with one T cell receptor (beta chain). Its binding antigen is unknown. Base qualities are not provided; no much larger clone lies one nucleotide away. Sequencing of the TRB variable region was done with the immunoSEQ hsTCRB v3.0 assay at survey level resolution. TRB sequencing targeted a depth of roughly 35,000-55,000 T-cell genomes per sample. An Illumina MiSeq with a v3 150-cycle kit was used to sequence the pooled TRB libraries. The authors processed their data as follows. Analysis of repertoires was carried out in R inside a reproducible Nextflow workflow spanning QC, data transformation and analysis. LymphoSeq2, an R package for exploring AIRR-Seq data, was used to implement custom analyses. After excluding a few samples that yielded fewer than 5000 total TRB sequences, 188 HIV repertoires remained for analysis. Among the roughly 180 retained HIV repertoires, approximately 59 were collected before ART initiation and approximately 130 after ART initiation. Repertoires were downsampled to 5000 TRB nucleotide sequences, and summary statistics were averaged over 100 downsampling iterations. The analysis kept only TRB sequences whose CDR3 regions were at least seven amino acids long. A Shannon entropy-derived clonality score and the Gini coefficient were used to measure diversity. In the repertoire networks, any two of the top 5000 CDR3 amino acid sequences were linked whenever the two sequences differed by an edit distance of one. For TRB CDR3 amino acid sequences, antigen specificity groups and MHC restriction were predicted with GLIPH2. To flag known associations with CMV, EBV, HIV or tissue antigens, CDR3 amino acid sequences were compared against VDJdb and McPAS-TCR. Pre-ART, post-ART and control groups were compared with Wilcoxon signed-rank tests and Holm-Bonferroni correction. The immuneACCESS repertoire file appears here via TCRdb, limited to in-frame rearrangements. These files lack a portion of the clones; in checked studies, under half of the deficit traces to unresolved V genes, and the cause of the others is not known. V, J and clone size are those of that table, while D and trimming were read from the DNA. This sample is represented by roughly 23,000 clones; 75% to 90% of them were singletons. The ten most abundant clones make up 4.3% of the sample.

To be included, a participant needed at least one PBMC sample from before ART initiation plus at least two post-ART samples. Treatment was received in the United States of America by all participants with HIV. Before DNA extraction, cryopreserved samples of 1-10 million PBMC were thawed and washed. At the time of the earliest PBMC sample, participants with HIV were aged between roughly 20 and 54 years. Each participant contributed PBMC samples from 1-4 timepoints before ART initiation and 2-8 timepoints after ART initiation, with a median of 7 samples. Serial HIV viral load, CD4+ T-cell count, ART history and demographic data were obtained for every participant. A Qiagen kit on a QIAcube was used to extract genomic DNA from unsorted PBMC, with samples processed in batches of 12. The sample belongs to a study of long-term antiretroviral therapy in people with HIV (dated by TCRdb to between 2021 and 2024). Study-wide context: The earliest samples were collected roughly a decade before the 2015 WHO recommendation for immediate ART, at a time when ART was usually postponed until CD4 counts fell. This retrospective serial study examined whether starting ART and sustained HIV suppression were associated with changes in the composition and diversity of the TRB repertoire in peripheral blood. The cohort contributed under 200 cryopreserved PBMC samples from under 35 adults with confirmed HIV infection, collected serially over a mean of approximately 6 years (range 1-12). Among the 30 to 35 participants with HIV, eleven to twelve were female. No cross-contamination during QIAcube processing was shown when test extractions of a monoclonal T-cell line were performed alongside around 30 polyclonal samples.

What the research found in general, with its limitations: Owing to limited PBMC availability, only the TCR beta chain was sequenced, without alpha chain pairing. No data were available on ART adherence, viral resistance or therapy changes, limiting inferences about post-ART repertoire changes. Starting ART was linked to a significant rise in TRB diversity, yet even after long-term ART the diversity remained significantly lower than in transplant donor controls. Samples dated from 2004 to 2017, and the ART regimens used may be less effective than current ones. CDR3 length ranges in HIV repertoires were narrower than in controls, and network structure suggested an antigen-experienced repertoire with only a slight naive shift after ART. At every time point, the repertoire was dominated by expanded TRB clones first identified before ART initiation, although this dominance fluctuated and, in many PLHIV, declined after ART. Because pre-ART samples had limited cell numbers, profiling was done on unsorted PBMC rather than on sorted CD4+ and CD8+ T cells.

Taken from cysteine to phenylalanine, the CDR3 has 15 residues. Only CDR3 DNA is held: 45 bases, read in frame from base 1. In the germline V gene (reference sequence), CDR1 corresponds to LNHDA and CDR2 to SQIVND. V ends up 7 bases short and J 7 bases short, with an unmatched junction base count of 11. The V and J genes are TRBV19 and TRBJ1-5; the junction holds 9 bases that match TRBD1. The receptor comes from a man aged 30 to 45 with HIV. Sequenced material: unsorted PBMCs, taken roughly 5.7 years after starting antiretroviral therapy. The DNA is TGTGCCAGTAACGGGGGACAGGGCGTTGGGCAGCCCCAGCATTTT. This yields the protein CASNGGQGVGQPQHF. This CDR3, with the reference TRBV19 and TRBJ1-5 proteins standing in past its ends, gives the full variable domain DGGITQSPKYLFRKEGQNVTLSCEQNLNHDAMYWYRQDPGQGLRLIYYSQIVNDFQKGDIAEGYSVSREKKESFPLTVTSAQKNPTAFYLCASNGGQGVGQPQHFGDGTRLSIL.